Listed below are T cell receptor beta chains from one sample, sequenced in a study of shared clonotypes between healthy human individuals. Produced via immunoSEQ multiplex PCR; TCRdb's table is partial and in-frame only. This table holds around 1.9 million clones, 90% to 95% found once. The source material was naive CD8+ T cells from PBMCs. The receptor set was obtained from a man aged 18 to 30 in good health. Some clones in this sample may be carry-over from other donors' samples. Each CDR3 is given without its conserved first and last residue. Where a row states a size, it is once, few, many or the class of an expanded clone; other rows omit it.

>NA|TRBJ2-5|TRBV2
ASMSSAQETQY
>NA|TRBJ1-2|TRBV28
ASSLRSWTGGIGYGYT
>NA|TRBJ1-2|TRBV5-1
ASSLLTGAYGYT
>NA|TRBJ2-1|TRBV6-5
ASSWGREQF
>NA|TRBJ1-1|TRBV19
ASSSTTGVSTEAF
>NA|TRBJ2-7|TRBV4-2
ASSLGTSGTYEQY
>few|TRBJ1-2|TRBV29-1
SVEDGTNYGYT
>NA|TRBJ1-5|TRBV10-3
ATQELSNQPQH
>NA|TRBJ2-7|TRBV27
ASSLWPGGTNEQY
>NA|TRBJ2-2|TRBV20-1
SAIVNGELF
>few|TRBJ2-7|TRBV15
ATSSKRWGVLY
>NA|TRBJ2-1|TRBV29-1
SVELSPHEQF
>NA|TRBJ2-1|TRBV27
ASSPGTSGRVKF
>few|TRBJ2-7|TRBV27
ASSGSSYEQY
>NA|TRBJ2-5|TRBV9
ASSVSGSKSETQY
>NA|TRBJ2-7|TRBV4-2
ASSQEYKGIHEQY